The 10 T cell receptor beta chains given below trace back to one sample, sequenced in a study of OX40 agonist ivuxolimab in advanced cancers. The data were produced by immunoSEQ multiplex PCR, yet TCRdb's version contains in-frame clones alone and is incomplete. Of approximately 15,000 clones in the sample, 70% to 90% were seen once. The sequencing here drew on CD4+ or CD8+ T cells sorted from blood, taken in a trial of the OX40 agonist ivuxolimab. Every receptor here comes from an adult with an advanced solid tumor such as melanoma, head and neck, liver or kidney cancer.

This clone was detected only once. This chain links TRBV29-1 with TRBJ1-1; D not certain. This CDR3 has 13 amino acids. V was pared by 5 bases and J by 7 bases, with 17 bases between. CDR1 is SQVTM, CDR2 ANQGSEA, per germline. For the CDR3, the DNA is TGCAGCGTTTCTCTTTGGCAGTCTGTTGAAGCTTTCTTT. Protein sequence: CSVSLWQSVEAFF.

The chain combines TRBV6-5 with TRBJ1-2; maybe TRBD1 (5 bases). The CDR3 has 13 residues. Germline values: CDR1 MNHEY, CDR2 SVGAGI. The ends were cut back, 5 bases at V and 6 bases at J, with 13 bases in the middle. In DNA form, the CDR3 reads TGTGCCAGCAGTCAAAGAGACAGAAATGGCTACACCTTC. This translates into CASSQRDRNGYTF.

This clone is a singleton in its sample. This rearrangement joins TRBV5-6 to TRBJ2-7; 8 nucleotides match TRBD1. Germline trimming cut 1 base from V and 2 bases from J; bases unmatched to any gene: 5. Germline V gives CDR1 SGHDT, CDR2 YYEEEE. CDR3 length: 15 residues. CDR3 sequence reads: CASSLMAGGTYEQYF. Written as DNA, the CDR3 is TGTGCCAGCAGCTTGATGGCAGGGGGCACCTACGAGCAGTACTTC.

This clone was observed a single time. The rearrangement joins TRBV4-1 to TRBJ2-7; the D is unclear. Germline V gene lookup returns CDR1 MGHRA and CDR2 YSYEKL. The length of the CDR3 is 12 residues. Between the trimmed V and J ends, which lost 1 base and 6 bases, there was a span of 7 bases. CDR3 loop: CASSQGESEQYF. CDR3 bases: TGCGCCAGCAGCCAAGGAGAAAGCGAGCAGTACTTC.

The chain carries TRBV5-3 and TRBJ1-2; D unclear. TRBV5-3 carries the ORF label, with uncertain function. V lost 10 bases and J 2 bases, leaving 15 bases between the germline ends. The CDR3 length is 13 residues. CDR3 protein: CARWAESNYGYTF. The CDR3 region has the DNA TGTGCCCGATGGGCGGAATCAAACTATGGCTACACCTTC.

The rearrangement links TRBV28 to TRBJ2-3; 7 nucleotides agree with TRBD1. V gave up 3 bases and J gave up 2 bases; unmatched junction bases: 5. The CDR3 runs to 15 residues. Germline CDR1 reads MDHEN; CDR2 reads SYDVKM. As DNA, the CDR3 is TGTGCCAGCAGTTTTTTAGGGACAGACACAGATACGCAGTATTTT. This sequence encodes CASSFLGTDTDTQYF.

V is TRBV29-1 and J is TRBJ2-7, with 15 bases aligning to TRBD2. The CDR3 loop spans 15 amino acids. With 5 bases clipped from V and 7 bases from J, the junction kept 9 bases outside the gene matches. CDR1 and CDR2 from the germline V gene are SQVTM and ANQGSEA. CDR3 coding DNA: TGCAGCGTTAGGTGGACTAGCGGGGGGGCGAAGGAGCAGTACTTC. Amino acids: CSVRWTSGGAKEQYF.

This clone is medium-sized by share. This rearrangement joins TRBV7-2 to TRBJ1-1; no clear D. Trimming pared 4 bases from V and 3 bases from J, leaving 12 bases between. The CDR3 runs to 14 residues. Germline V CDR1 and CDR2: SGHTA, FQGNSA. In DNA, the CDR3 is TGTGCCAGCAGCTACGATCCTACAGACACTGAAGCTTTCTTT. This sequence encodes CASSYDPTDTEAFF.

The table lists this clone with many counts. The same CDR3 arises from other DNA sequences in this sample as well. The chain recombines TRBV9 with TRBJ1-5; unclear D gene. The V gene lost 0 bases and the J gene lost 0 bases, with 7 bases spanning the gap. The CDR3 runs to 15 residues. Germline CDR1 is SGDLS and CDR2 is YYNGEE. The CDR3 sequence is CASSVGGYSNQPQHF. The DNA for the CDR3 is TGTGCCAGCAGCGTAGGCGGCTATAGCAATCAGCCCCAGCATTTT.

The CDR3 region has the DNA TGTGCCAGCAGCGTAAGCCGGGACGGGAGCACAGATACGCAGTATTTT. Encoded protein: CASSVSRDGSTDTQYF. The J gene is TRBJ2-3, the V gene TRBV9; D is perhaps TRBD1 or TRBD2 (5 bases each). V lost 1 base and J 0 bases, leaving 12 bases between the germline ends. CDR1 SGDLS and CDR2 YYNGEE come from the germline V gene. The CDR3 has 16 residues.